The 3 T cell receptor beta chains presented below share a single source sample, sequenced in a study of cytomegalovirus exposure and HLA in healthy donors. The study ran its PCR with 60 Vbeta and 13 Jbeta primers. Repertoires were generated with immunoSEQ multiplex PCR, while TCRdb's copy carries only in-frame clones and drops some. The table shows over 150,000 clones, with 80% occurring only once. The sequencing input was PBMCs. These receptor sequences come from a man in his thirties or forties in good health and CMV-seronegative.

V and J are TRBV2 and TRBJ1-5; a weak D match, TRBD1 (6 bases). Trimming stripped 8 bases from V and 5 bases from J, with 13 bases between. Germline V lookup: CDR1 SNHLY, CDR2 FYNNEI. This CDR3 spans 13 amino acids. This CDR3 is CASFGQQDQPQHF. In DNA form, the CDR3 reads TGTGCCAGCTTCGGACAGCAAGATCAGCCCCAGCATTTT.

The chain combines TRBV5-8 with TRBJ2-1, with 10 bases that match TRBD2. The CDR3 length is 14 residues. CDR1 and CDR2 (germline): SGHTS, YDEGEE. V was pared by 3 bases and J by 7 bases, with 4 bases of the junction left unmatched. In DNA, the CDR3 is TGTGCCAGCAGCTATCTAGCGGGAGTGAATGAGCAGTTCTTC. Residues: CASSYLAGVNEQFF.

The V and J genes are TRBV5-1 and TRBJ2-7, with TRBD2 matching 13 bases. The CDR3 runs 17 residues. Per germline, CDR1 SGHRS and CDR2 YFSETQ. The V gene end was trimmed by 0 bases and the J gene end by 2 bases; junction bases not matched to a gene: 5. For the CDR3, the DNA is TGCGCCAGCAGCTTGGGACTAGCGGGAGGAGGGACCTACGAGCAGTACTTC. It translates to CASSLGLAGGGTYEQYF.